Shown below are 26 T cell receptor beta chains from a single sample sequenced in a study of a mutant IDH1 vaccine in newly diagnosed glioma (dated by TCRdb to the early 2020s). The library was obtained by the immunoSEQ multiplex PCR assay. TCRdb stores this immuneACCESS table with in-frame sequences only. Part of the clones is absent; in the studies checked, under half of the shortfall reflects unresolved V genes, and no reason is known for the rest. The sample table contains some 50,000 clones; only one count was recorded for approximately 65% of them. The top ten clonotypes cover about 5% of the sample. Sample time point, as interpreted from the label and publication: week 47, end of study. Every vaccine dose consisted of 300 ug of a 20-mer mutant IDH1 peptide in Montanide, administered subcutaneously together with topical imiquimod. Their antigens remain unidentified. Sequencing was performed on peripheral blood mononuclear cells (PBMCs), taken from a glioma patient whose treatment included an IDH1 peptide vaccine. These receptors came from a man aged 40-49 years with glioma. Some clones in this sample may be carry-over from other donors' samples.

V gene TRBV27 combines with J gene TRBJ1-5; a weak D match, TRBD1 (5 bases). The germline V and J ends were trimmed by 3 bases and 7 bases, with 10 bases remaining between them. The CDR3 totals 13 residues. CDR1 MNHEY and CDR2 SMNVEV come from the germline V gene (reference sequence). The CDR3 sequence is CASSFQGAQPQHF. CDR3 DNA: TGTGCCAGCAGTTTTCAGGGAGCCCAGCCCCAGCATTTT.

This chain joins TRBV2 and TRBJ1-1; a weak D match, TRBD1 (5 bases). The CDR3 spans 13 residues. Per the germline V gene, CDR1 is SNHLY and CDR2 is FYNNEI. The germline V and J ends were trimmed by 6 bases and 0 bases, with 8 bases remaining between them. CDR3 nucleotide sequence: TGTGCCAGCAGGAGGGGCGTGAACACTGAAGCTTTCTTT. It is translated as CASRRGVNTEAFF.

The V gene is TRBV30, the J gene TRBJ2-2, with unresolved D. Per germline, CDR1 GTSNPN and CDR2 SVGIG (reference sequence). There are 12 residues in the CDR3. The germline V and J ends were trimmed by 1 base and 4 bases, with 4 bases remaining between them. Here the CDR3 DNA reads TGTGCCTGGAGTGCGGGCACCGGGGAGCTGTTTTTT. Its protein product is CAWSAGTGELFF.

The V gene is TRBV5-1, the J gene TRBJ2-5; D possibly corresponds to TRBD2 (5 bases). Per germline, CDR1 SGHRS and CDR2 YFSETQ. The CDR3 is 16 amino acids. V lost 4 bases and J lost 1, with 17 bases in between. As DNA, the CDR3 is TGCGCCAGCAGCCTGGAAACCGAGCGGTCCCAAGAGACCCAGTACTTC. Protein: CASSLETERSQETQYF.

This clone has just a few counts. This chain uses TRBV19 with TRBJ2-2, with TRBD2 identical over 9 bases. V lost 2 bases to trimming and J lost 5 bases; unmatched junction nucleotides: 3. Per germline, CDR1 LNHDA and CDR2 SQIVND (reference sequence). The CDR3 is 15 residues long. CDR3 sequence (DNA): TGTGCCAGTAGTATAAACCTAGCGGGGACCGGGGAGCTGTTTTTT. It yields the protein CASSINLAGTGELFF.

Only a few counts were recorded for this clone. The rearrangement uses TRBV5-1 and TRBJ2-1; D is unclear. Trimming cost V 0 bases and J 10 bases, with 8 bases left between them. Germline V CDR1 and CDR2: SGHRS, YFSETQ. The CDR3 length is 12 residues. The CDR3 region has the DNA TGCGCCAGCAGCTTGGAGATCGGCGAGCAGTTCTTC. It encodes CASSLEIGEQFF.

J is TRBJ2-1 and V is TRBV7-9; no clear D. Germline loops: CDR1 SEHNR, CDR2 FQNEAQ (reference sequence). V lost 0 bases, J lost 4 bases, and 22 bases lay in between. The CDR3 spans 19 residues. In DNA form, the CDR3 reads TGTGCCAGCAGCTTAGCGGGTCAGAGTATGGTCCAGTTTTACAATGAGCAGTTCTTC. Translated, it gives CASSLAGQSMVQFYNEQFF.

Written as DNA, the CDR3 is TGTGCCAGTGCGAACGGGGGGGTCTCCGGGGAGCTGTTTTTT. Residues: CASANGGVSGELFF. This chain uses TRBV19 with TRBJ2-2; the match to TRBD2 covers 8 bases. This CDR3 spans 14 amino acids. Germline V gene data show CDR1 as LNHDA and CDR2 as SQIVND (reference sequence). The V gene end was trimmed by 8 bases and the J gene end by 6 bases; junction bases not matched to a gene: 8. Supplemented by reference TRBV19 and TRBJ2-2, the full variable domain reads DGGITQSPKYLFRKEGQNVTLSCEQNLNHDAMYWYRQDPGQGLRLIYYSQIVNDFQKGDIAEGYSVSREKKESFPLTVTSAQKNPTAFYLCASANGGVSGELFFGEGSRLTVL.

This clone occurred a few times. This sequence joins TRBV11-2 and TRBJ1-6, with D uncertain. This CDR3 is 16 amino acids long. V lost 6 bases and J 5 bases, leaving 17 bases between the germline ends. Germline CDR1 reads SGHAT; CDR2 reads FQNNGV. The CDR3 DNA sequence: TGTGCCAGCAGTAGTGGGCGAGGGCGGGATAATTCACCCCTCCACTTT. Translation: CASSSGRGRDNSPLHF. The whole variable domain, filled in from reference TRBV11-2 and TRBJ1-6, reads EAGVAQSPRYKIIEKRQSVAFWCNPISGHATLYWYQQILGQGPKLLIQFQNNGVVDDSQLPKDRFSAERLKGVDSTLKIQPAKLEDSAVYLCASSSGRGRDNSPLHFGNGTRLTVT.

This clone has only a few counts. J is TRBJ2-3 and V is TRBV20-1; D not certain. Germline V gene lookup returns CDR1 DFQATT and CDR2 SNEGSKA (reference sequence). The V and J ends lost 6 bases and 4 bases respectively, with 8 bases between them. The CDR3 runs 11 residues. The CDR3 spells CSALSPDTQYF. The CDR3 DNA is TGCAGTGCCCTGTCCCCAGATACGCAGTATTTT.

The chain carries TRBV7-2 and TRBJ2-1, with D uncertain. The V end lost 5 bases, the J end lost 4 bases, and 12 bases lay between the germline ends. This CDR3 is built from 14 residues. In germline, CDR1 is SGHTA, CDR2 FQGNSA. CDR3 nucleotide sequence: TGTGCCAGCAGCACTCTCGACGGATACAATGAGCAGTTCTTC. Translating it yields CASSTLDGYNEQFF. Full variable domain (outside the CDR3, taken from reference TRBV7-2 and TRBJ2-1): GAGVSQSPSNKVTEKGKDVELRCDPISGHTALYWYRQSLGQGLEFLIYFQGNSAPDKSGLPSDRFSAERTGGSVSTLTIQRTQQEDSAVYLCASSTLDGYNEQFFGPGTRLTVL.

The chain recombines TRBV29-1 with TRBJ1-2, with D possibly matching TRBD1 (6 bases). Germline lookup yields CDR1 SQVTM and CDR2 ANQGSEA. Trimming stripped 0 bases from V and 8 bases from J, with 13 bases between. The CDR3 extends over 13 amino acids. DNA for the CDR3: TGCAGCGTTGAAGAGGTACAGGGTATAGGCTACACCTTC. Its protein is CSVEEVQGIGYTF.

This sequence joins TRBV19 and TRBJ2-5; tentatively, D is TRBD2 (6 bases). This CDR3 region has 14 residues. V was pared by 4 bases and J by 5 bases, with 14 bases between. Germline V CDR1 and CDR2: LNHDA, SQIVND (reference sequence). CDR3 nucleotide sequence: TGTGCCAGTAGTACCCGACTAGGAGGGGAGACCCAGTACTTC. Its protein product is CASSTRLGGETQYF.

This clone was observed a handful of times. The chain has TRBV15 and TRBJ1-4; no reliable D call. Germline loops: CDR1 LNHNV, CDR2 YYDKDF (reference sequence). The CDR3 spans 12 residues. V shed 0 bases and J shed 8 bases, with 4 bases lying between them. The CDR3 protein is CATSRDGEKLFF. The CDR3 bases are TGTGCCACCAGCAGAGATGGGGAAAAACTGTTTTTT.

The chain couples TRBV25-1 to TRBJ1-1; TRBD1 is a possible D gene (5 bases). The germline CDR1 and CDR2 sequences are MGHDK and SYGVNS. The CDR3 runs 15 residues. Between the trimmed V and J ends, which lost 2 bases and 6 bases, there was a span of 16 bases. CDR3 region: CASSERGGAVAEAFF. CDR3 bases: TGTGCCAGCAGTGAACGGGGAGGGGCGGTGGCTGAAGCTTTCTTT.

The J gene is TRBJ2-5, the V gene TRBV5-4, with 8 positions matching TRBD1. This CDR3 comprises 14 residues. After removal of 1 base from V and 4 bases from J, the junction contained 3 bases not matched to a gene. The germline V gene encodes CDR1 SGHNT and CDR2 YYREEE (reference sequence). Written as DNA, the CDR3 is TGTGCCAGCAGCTTGCAGGGGGCGAGAGAGACCCAGTACTTC. Translating it yields CASSLQGARETQYF.

This sequence joins TRBV6-5 and TRBJ1-2, with D possibly matching TRBD1 (5 bases). The length of the CDR3 is 14 residues. The germline V gene encodes CDR1 MNHEY and CDR2 SVGAGI. V was trimmed by 1 base and J by 6 bases, leaving 12 bases between them. The CDR3 DNA follows: TGTGCCAGCAGTTACTTCGGGGGTTTGAATGGCTACACCTTC. Translating gives CASSYFGGLNGYTF.

The chain links TRBV7-9 to TRBJ2-7, with TRBD2 matching over 13 bases. V lost 5 bases to trimming and J lost 4 bases; unmatched junction nucleotides: 8. Germline lookup yields CDR1 SEHNR and CDR2 FQNEAQ (reference sequence). This CDR3 region has 16 residues. Written as DNA, the CDR3 is TGTGCCAGCAGCCACCCGCGACTAGCGGGGGGATACGAGCAGTACTTC. Translated, it gives CASSHPRLAGGYEQYF.

This clone was seen only once. The chain combines TRBV12-5 with TRBJ1-2, with a possible D match to TRBD1 (6 bases). The CDR3 extends over 14 amino acids. Germline-derived CDR1 and CDR2 are LGHNT and FRNRAP. Trimming shortened V by 6 bases and J by 1 base, and 12 bases separated the two germline ends. CDR3 coding DNA: TGTGCTAGTGGCCGGGACAATCTTAACTATGGCTACACCTTC. Translating it yields CASGRDNLNYGYTF.

CDR3 DNA: TGTGCCAGCACCTGGGGTGTGGGGTCTGCCTACGAGCAGTACTTC. Its protein product is CASTWGVGSAYEQYF. The rearrangement uses TRBV5-4 and TRBJ2-7; D gene uncertain. The V gene's germline CDR1 is SGHNT and CDR2 YYREEE (reference sequence). The CDR3 length is 15 residues. V gave up 6 bases and J gave up 2 bases, with 18 bases separating them.

The chain uses TRBV5-6 and TRBJ1-6; possibly TRBD1 for D (5 bases). V gave up 0 bases and J gave up 3 bases, with 16 bases separating them. Germline CDR1 reads SGHDT; CDR2 reads YYEEEE. This CDR3 has 18 amino acids. The CDR3 DNA follows: TGTGCCAGCAGCTTGGAAAACTGGCAGGGCTTCTATAATTCACCCCTCCACTTT. Amino acid sequence: CASSLENWQGFYNSPLHF.

V usage is TRBV5-6 and J usage is TRBJ2-5; tentatively, D is TRBD1 (5 bases). Looked up from germline, CDR1 is SGHDT and CDR2 is YYEEEE. The CDR3 spans 15 residues. The ends were cut back, 0 bases at V and 5 bases at J, with 14 bases in the middle. CDR3 DNA sequence: TGTGCCAGCAGCTTGGCCCCAAGGGGATTGGAGACCCAGTACTTC. This encodes CASSLAPRGLETQYF.

This chain connects TRBV5-1 to TRBJ1-5; 7 nucleotides agree with TRBD1. V was pared by 4 bases and J by 8 bases, with 9 bases of the junction left unmatched. CDR3 length: 14 amino acids. Germline V gene lookup returns CDR1 SGHRS and CDR2 YFSETQ. The CDR3 nucleotides are TGCGCCAGCAGCGTGGGACAGCCAGGAGAGCCCCAGCATTTT. Its protein product is CASSVGQPGEPQHF.

The rearrangement links TRBV4-1 to TRBJ2-2, with TRBD1 matching 8 bases. The germline gives CDR1 MGHRA, CDR2 YSYEKL. The CDR3 is made up of 15 amino acids. The ends lost 4 bases at V and 1 base at J; junction bases unmatched: 2. Here the CDR3 reads CASSPRGLNTGELFF. In nucleotides, the CDR3 is TGCGCCAGCAGCCCCAGGGGGCTGAACACCGGGGAGCTGTTTTTT.

V usage is TRBV13 and J usage is TRBJ2-7; 9 bases match TRBD1. The CDR3 is 14 amino acids. CDR1 is PRHDT, CDR2 FYEKMQ, per germline (reference sequence). V lost 5 bases, J lost 1 base, and 3 bases stayed unmatched. CDR3 sequence reads: CASSPGQGSYEQYF. The CDR3 DNA reads as TGTGCCAGCAGCCCGGGACAGGGTTCCTACGAGCAGTACTTC.

This clone was seen a few times. The V call is TRBV5-6, the J call TRBJ1-2; possible D gene TRBD1, 6 bases. Germline assignment: CDR1 SGHDT and CDR2 YYEEEE. The CDR3 runs 15 residues. Between the trimmed V and J ends, which lost 3 bases and 3 bases, there was a span of 15 bases. The CDR3 sequence: CASSYPRGGDYGYTF. The DNA of the CDR3 is TGTGCCAGCAGCTACCCCAGGGGAGGGGACTATGGCTACACCTTC. Using reference TRBV5-6 and TRBJ1-2 for the parts outside the CDR3, the full variable domain is DAGVTQSPTHLIKTRGQQVTLRCSPKSGHDTVSWYQQALGQGPQFIFQYYEEEERQRGNFPDRFSGHQFPNYSSELNVNALLLGDSALYLCASSYPRGGDYGYTFGSGTRLTVV.